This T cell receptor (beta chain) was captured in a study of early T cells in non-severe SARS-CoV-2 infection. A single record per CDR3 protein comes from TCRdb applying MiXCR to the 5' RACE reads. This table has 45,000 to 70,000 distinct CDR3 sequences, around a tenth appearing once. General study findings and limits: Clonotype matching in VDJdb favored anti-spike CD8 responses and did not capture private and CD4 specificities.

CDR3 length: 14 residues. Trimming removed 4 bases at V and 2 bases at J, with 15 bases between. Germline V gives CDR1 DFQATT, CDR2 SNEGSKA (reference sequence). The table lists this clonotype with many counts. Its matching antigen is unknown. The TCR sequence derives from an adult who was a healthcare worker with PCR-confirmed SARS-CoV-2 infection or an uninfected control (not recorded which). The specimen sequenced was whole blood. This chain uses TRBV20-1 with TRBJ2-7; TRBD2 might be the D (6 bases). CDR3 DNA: TGCAGTGCTACCGTCGGGGGAGTGACCTACGAGCAGTACTTC. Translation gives CSATVGGVTYEQYF.